A selection of T cell receptor beta chains follows, all from one sample in a study of glioma-infiltrating T cells. TCRdb called the multiplex PCR reads again in MiXCR, with one record for every CDR3 protein. The profile covers tens of thousands of distinct CDR3 sequences, with about 37% appearing a single time and 30% to 40% taken by the ten largest. Material: glioma tissue, nonneoplastic brain tissue, or PBMCs (not recorded which). Every receptor here comes from a human donor with low-grade glioma or glioblastoma, undergoing nonglioma brain surgery, or in good health (not recorded which). Each CDR3 is given with its conserved first and last residue. The D gene is left open where the match is weak. Size is stated for part of the rows, as once, few or many counts, or as a class when the clone is expanded.

.	TRBD2	TRBJ2-1	TRBV6-1	TGTGCCCGCAGTGGGAGCGGGACCAATGAGCAGTTCTTC	CARSGSGTNEQFF
many	TRBD2	TRBJ2-5	TRBV5-4	TGTGCCAGCAGCTCGGGGGAGGGAGAAGAGACCCAGTACTTC	CASSSGEGEETQYF
many	.	TRBJ2-2	TRBV15	TGTGCCACCAGCATTAAGGCTGCAGGAACCGGGGAGCTGTTTTTT	CATSIKAAGTGELFF
many	.	TRBJ2-5	TRBV7-6	TGTGCCAGCAGACGCCGGGGACAAGAGACCCAGTACTTC	CASRRRGQETQYF
.	TRBD1	TRBJ2-5	TRBV29-1	TGCAGCGTTGGACAGGGAATGCAGGCCCAGTACTTC	CSVGQGMQAQYF
many	TRBD1	TRBJ2-5	TRBV11-1	TGTGCCAGCAGCCCCCGTTCGTTTGGGACAGGGGGAGAGACCCAGTACTTC	CASSPRSFGTGGETQYF
many	.	TRBJ1-4	TRBV20-1	TGCAGTGCTAGAGGAGGGTTTAGTGAAAAACTGTTTTTT	CSARGGFSEKLFF
many	TRBD1	TRBJ1-2	TRBV6-2/TRBV6-3	TGTGCCAGCAGTTACTCTGGTATGAAGGGACAGGCGGATGGCTACACCTTC	CASSYSGMKGQADGYTF
many	.	TRBJ2-7	TRBV7-6	TGTGCCAGCAGCTTACAGGGGGGAGGCTACGAGCAGTACTTC	CASSLQGGGYEQYF
many	.	TRBJ2-1	TRBV2	TGTGCCAGCAGTGAAAAAGCCCTACGGTCCTACAATGAGCAGTTCTTC	CASSEKALRSYNEQFF
many	.	TRBJ1-5	TRBV20-1	TGCAGTGCGAGTCGGATCGGGGTGAGCAATCAGCCCCAGCATTTT	CSASRIGVSNQPQHF
many	.	TRBJ2-3	TRBV24-1	TGTGCCACCAGTGACCCCGGACAGCCCACAGATACGCAGTATTTT	CATSDPGQPTDTQYF
.	.	TRBJ1-5	TRBV28	TGTGCGCGCAGTTCGTTCAGGGTGAGAAATCAGCCACAGCATTTT	CARSSFRVRNQPQHF
.	.	TRBJ1-1	TRBV5-4	TGTGCCAGCAGCTTCATGCGAGGCTATGACCCGACTGAAGCTTTCTTT	CASSFMRGYDPTEAFF
.	.	TRBJ2-6	TRBV19	TGTGCCAGTAGTCCCCACAGGGACTCTGGGGCCAACGTCCTGACTTTC	CASSPHRDSGANVLTF
many	.	TRBJ2-5	TRBV20-1	TGCAGTGCTAGAGATAGAGAGACCCAGTACTTC	CSARDRETQYF
few	.	TRBJ2-7	TRBV5-1	TGCGCCAGCAGCTTGCTAGGGGGGTTGTACGAGCAGTACTTC	CASSLLGGLYEQYF
.	.	TRBJ1-2	TRBV2	TGTGCCAGCAGAGAGAGGACAGAAGTAGCGTATGGCTACACCTTC	CASRERTEVAYGYTF
.	.	TRBJ2-1	TRBV28	TGTGCCAGCAGAGGCGAGGGTCCAAACAATGAACAGTTCTTC	CASRGEGPNNEQFF
many	TRBD1	TRBJ1-2	TRBV7-9	TGTGCCAGCAGCCCCTGGGACAGGGGAAGTGGCTACACCTTC	CASSPWDRGSGYTF
many	.	TRBJ2-5	TRBV12-3/TRBV12-4	TGTGCCAGCAGTATGGGACAACCCCAAGAGACCCAGTACTTC	CASSMGQPQETQYF
.	TRBD1	TRBJ1-1	TRBV4-1	TGCGCCAGCAGCCCAAGAGGGGACAGGGTTCCGTGGGCTGAAGCTTTCTTT	CASSPRGDRVPWAEAFF
many	TRBD2	TRBJ2-3	TRBV20-1	TGCAGTGCGGAACTAGCGACAGATACGCAGTATTTT	CSAELATDTQYF
many	.	TRBJ2-3	TRBV4-1	TGCGCCAGCAGCCAAGATCCGGGACAACTCACAGATACGCAGTATTTT	CASSQDPGQLTDTQYF
many	TRBD1	TRBJ1-5	TRBV20-1	TGCAGTGCTCCTCCCAGGACAGGGGGTTTTCAGCCCCAGCATTTT	CSAPPRTGGFQPQHF
many	TRBD1	TRBJ1-1	TRBV7-9	TGTGCCAGCAGCCCTAGGGGGCAGGGGGCTGAAGCTTTCTTT	CASSPRGQGAEAFF
many	TRBD1	TRBJ1-1	TRBV2	TGTGCCAGCAGCTCCCGACAGGGAGGGATTGAAGCTTTCTTT	CASSSRQGGIEAFF
many	TRBD1	TRBJ2-7	TRBV7-8	TGTGCCAGCAGCTACGGACAGGGAATGGGAAGGTACGAGCAGTACTTC	CASSYGQGMGRYEQYF
once	.	TRBJ2-7	TRBV10-3	TGTGCCATCAGTGAACCCCAAGAGGGGGCCTACGAGCAGTACTTC	CAISEPQEGAYEQYF
many	.	TRBJ2-3	TRBV27	TGTGCCAGCACGATACAGGGAATTCCAGATACGCAGTATTTT	CASTIQGIPDTQYF
many	.	TRBJ2-7	TRBV2	TGTGCCACCCCCAAGGGTCGGGAGCAGTACTTC	CATPKGREQYF
once	TRBD2	TRBJ2-1	TRBV20-1	TGCAGTGTTACGCAGGGACTAGCGGGAGCGAGGTCCTACAATGAGCAGTTCTTC	CSVTQGLAGARSYNEQFF
many	.	TRBJ1-2	TRBV6-1	TGTGCCAGCAGTCCCTACCGGGGAGTCAACTATGGCTACACCTTC	CASSPYRGVNYGYTF
.	TRBD2	TRBJ2-1	TRBV2	TGTGCCAGCAGTGTCCTAGCGGGCCCCGGGGAGCTGTTCTTC	CASSVLAGPGELFF
.	TRBD1	TRBJ2-7	TRBV28	TGTGCCAGCAGTCATTCCACCGGGACAGGGGGCGAGCAGTACTTC	CASSHSTGTGGEQYF
many	TRBD1	TRBJ2-3	TRBV7-7	TGTGCCAGCAGCAAAAGGGGGCTCACAGATACGCAGTATTTT	CASSKRGLTDTQYF
.	TRBD1	TRBJ1-5	TRBV29-1	TGCAGCTTCAAACAGGGGGACCAGCCCCAGCATTTT	CSFKQGDQPQHF
many	TRBD1	TRBJ2-5	TRBV6-1	TGTGCCAGCGGAACTACAGGGGGCCCGGAGACCCAGTACTTC	CASGTTGGPETQYF
.	TRBD2	TRBJ2-1	TRBV20-1	TGCAGTGCTAGTAGTAGTAGCGGGAGACCTCTGAATGAGAAGTTCTTC	CSASSSSGRPLNEKFF
many	.	TRBJ1-4	TRBV2	TGTGCCAGCAGCCCCCAGGGAATCCGAGATGAAAAACTGTTTTTT	CASSPQGIRDEKLFF
many	TRBD2	TRBJ2-3	TRBV20-1	TGCAGTGCTAGATGGGCGGGGGGCTCGACAGATACGCAGTATTTT	CSARWAGGSTDTQYF